The 23 T cell receptor beta chains reported below all come from one sample, sequenced in a study of blood T cell repertoires in COVID-19. Some clones are missing from TCRdb's copy, which holds only in-frame ones; the method was immunoSEQ multiplex PCR. This table has more than 95,000 clones, 81% appearing once. The sequenced sample was peripheral blood. Receptors were obtained from a man aged 25 to 40 with COVID-19, enrolled during active disease.

With regard to this clone: Other DNA sequences from this sample encode an identical CDR3 as well. The CDR3 region is CASSLERREQYF. CDR3 DNA: TGTGCCAGCAGCTTAGAACGGCGGGAGCAGTACTTC. The chain is built from TRBV11-3 and TRBJ2-7; D unresolved. Trimming took off 0 bases at V and 7 bases at J, with 7 bases between the two ends. The CDR3 loop spans 12 amino acids. Germline CDR1 is SGHNT and CDR2 is YENEEA.

The rearrangement links TRBV9 to TRBJ2-5, with TRBD2 identical over 11 bases. The J segment lost 2 bases and the V segment lost 0 bases, leaving 9 bases of the junction unmatched. Germline CDR1 is SGDLS and CDR2 is YYNGEE. The CDR3 length is 18 residues. The CDR3 here is CASSVEAGLAGGQETQYF. The CDR3 nucleotides read TGTGCCAGCAGCGTAGAGGCGGGGCTAGCGGGAGGACAAGAGACCCAGTACTTC. Together with reference TRBV9 and TRBJ2-5, the CDR3 gives the full variable domain: DSGVTQTPKHLITATGQRVTLRCSPRSGDLSVYWYQQSLDQGLQFLIQYYNGEERAKGNILERFSAQQFPDLHSELNLSSLELGDSALYFCASSVEAGLAGGQETQYFGPGTRLLVL.

This chain uses TRBV9 with TRBJ1-3, with D possibly being TRBD1 (6 bases). The CDR3 extends over 17 amino acids. Trimming left V 6 bases short and J 4 bases short, with 23 bases between. Germline lookup yields CDR1 SGDLS and CDR2 YYNGEE. CDR3 loop: CASNRYGNGQIGNTIYF. The CDR3 region has the DNA TGTGCCAGCAACCGATACGGGAACGGACAGATAGGAAACACCATATATTTT.

J is TRBJ2-1 and V is TRBV5-4; 8 nucleotides line up with TRBD1. CDR3 size: 13 residues. V lost 4 bases to trimming and J lost 7 bases; unmatched junction nucleotides: 4. Germline values: CDR1 SGHNT, CDR2 YYREEE (reference sequence). The CDR3 bases are TGTGCCAGCAGCCCTTACAGGGGGAATGAGCAGTTCTTC. It codes for CASSPYRGNEQFF.

In this sample, this clone turned up a few times. The rearrangement links TRBV20-1 to TRBJ1-1, with a tentative D call TRBD1 (5 bases). Trimming pared 3 bases from V and 0 bases from J, leaving 17 bases between. This CDR3 has 16 amino acids. Per germline, CDR1 DFQATT and CDR2 SNEGSKA (reference sequence). CDR3 sequence reads: CSASWDSSTMNTEAFF. The DNA of the CDR3 is TGCAGTGCTAGTTGGGACTCTAGTACCATGAACACTGAAGCTTTCTTT.

This sequence joins TRBV27 and TRBJ2-7, with 9 bases that match TRBD1. CDR1 and CDR2 from the germline V gene are MNHEY and SMNVEV (reference sequence). V gave up 6 bases and J gave up 2 bases; unmatched junction bases: 5. This CDR3 contains 14 residues. This CDR3 reads CASSYRDRAYEQYF. CDR3 bases: TGTGCCAGCAGCTACCGGGACAGGGCCTACGAGCAGTACTTC.

The DNA for the CDR3 is TGTGCCAGTAGTATAGTAGCGGGAGGGCCCATTGAGACCCAGTACTTC. Translating gives CASSIVAGGPIETQYF. The chain recombines TRBV19 with TRBJ2-5, with 11 bases identical to TRBD2. The ends lost 1 base at V and 5 bases at J; junction bases unmatched: 6. The CDR3 spans 16 residues. Germline V lookup: CDR1 LNHDA, CDR2 SQIVND (reference sequence). The complete variable domain, with remaining parts taken from reference TRBV19 and TRBJ2-5, reads DGGITQSPKYLFRKEGQNVTLSCEQNLNHDAMYWYRQDPGQGLRLIYYSQIVNDFQKGDIAEGYSVSREKKESFPLTVTSAQKNPTAFYLCASSIVAGGPIETQYFGPGTRLLVL.

The J gene is TRBJ1-1, the V gene TRBV21-1; the D segment call TRBD1 is taken from the table without a DNA check. TRBV21-1 is a listed pseudogene. This CDR3 is 14 amino acids long. The CDR3 reads CASSTKAGATEAFF. The CDR3 bases are TGTGCCAGCAGCACGAAGGCAGGGGCCACTGAAGCTTTCTTT.

In this sample, this clone turned up a few times. The chain uses TRBV6-1 and TRBJ2-1; 7 nucleotides line up with TRBD2. V lost 0 bases to trimming and J lost 6 bases; unmatched junction nucleotides: 5. Germline CDR1 is MNHNS and CDR2 is SASEGT. The CDR3 has 15 residues. The CDR3 here is CASSEASSGGNEQFF. For the CDR3, the DNA is TGTGCCAGCAGTGAAGCTTCGTCGGGGGGCAATGAGCAGTTCTTC.

The DNA for the CDR3 is TGTGCCAGCAGTGACCGGACTCCAGGCCAAGAGACCCAGTACTTC. Protein product: CASSDRTPGQETQYF. The genes are TRBV25-1 and TRBJ2-5, with D tentatively TRBD2 (5 bases). The CDR3 is 15 amino acids. The germline V and J ends were trimmed by 3 bases and 1 base, with 12 bases remaining between them. Germline CDR1 reads MGHDK; CDR2 reads SYGVNS.

The chain is built from TRBV28 and TRBJ2-7; D call uncertain. V lost 7 bases to trimming and J lost 6 bases, with 16 bases between them. This CDR3 region has 13 residues. The germline V gene encodes CDR1 MDHEN and CDR2 SYDVKM. The CDR3 bases are TGTGCCAGCACATCCGGGTCGTTAGGCGAGCAGTACTTC. It translates to CASTSGSLGEQYF.

V gene TRBV28 combines with J gene TRBJ2-7; 8 bases fit TRBD1. The CDR3 loop spans 14 amino acids. Germline V lookup: CDR1 MDHEN, CDR2 SYDVKM. With 6 bases clipped from V and 3 bases from J, the junction kept 7 bases outside the gene matches. The CDR3 loop is CASSAPTGVYEQYF. The CDR3 DNA reads TGTGCCAGCAGCGCGCCGACAGGGGTCTACGAGCAGTACTTC.

The V call is TRBV6-5, the J call TRBJ1-4; TRBD1 agrees at 9 bases. Losses at the gene ends were 0 bases for V and 13 bases for J; bases not matched to a gene: 9. The CDR3 is made up of 15 amino acids. Germline V gives CDR1 MNHEY, CDR2 SVGAGI. The CDR3 loop reads CASSYSKQGAQRLFF. DNA for the CDR3: TGTGCCAGCAGTTACTCAAAACAGGGGGCGCAGAGACTGTTTTTT.

The rearrangement joins TRBV6-1 to TRBJ1-3; D not certain. The CDR3 contains 16 residues. Per the germline V gene, CDR1 is MNHNS and CDR2 is SASEGT. With 1 base removed from V and 0 bases from J, the gap between germline ends came to 10 bases. CDR3 bases: TGTGCCAGCAGTGAAGAGCGAGGGCTCTCTGGAAACACCATATATTTT. This gives the protein CASSEERGLSGNTIYF.

This rearrangement joins TRBV19 to TRBJ1-1, with D perhaps TRBD1 (6 bases). CDR1 is LNHDA, CDR2 SQIVND, per germline (reference sequence). The CDR3 is made up of 14 amino acids. Trimming pared 10 bases from V and 2 bases from J, leaving 17 bases between. Here the CDR3 reads CATTLQGINTEAFF. Written as DNA, the CDR3 is TGTGCCACTACTCTACAGGGAATAAACACTGAAGCTTTCTTT.

This chain connects TRBV19 to TRBJ1-1; 8 bases align to TRBD1. The CDR3 sequence is 17 residues long. Germline V gene lookup returns CDR1 LNHDA and CDR2 SQIVND (reference sequence). After removal of 4 bases from V and 0 bases from J, the junction contained 10 bases not matched to a gene. For the CDR3, the DNA is TGTGCCAGTAGTAAAGGACAGGGTTGGTCCATGAACACTGAAGCTTTCTTT. Translating it yields CASSKGQGWSMNTEAFF.

This sequence joins TRBV5-1 and TRBJ2-7, with a weak D call TRBD2 (5 bases). Germline-derived CDR1 and CDR2 are SGHRS and YFSETQ. This CDR3 region has 17 residues. Trimming cost V 0 bases and J 2 bases, with 18 bases left between them. As DNA, the CDR3 is TGCGCCAGCAGCTTGGACGCAAGAGGGCATCCCCCCTACGAGCAGTACTTC. Protein product: CASSLDARGHPPYEQYF.

The chain links TRBV27 to TRBJ2-1; 10 positions match TRBD2. Losses at the gene ends were 8 bases for V and 4 bases for J; bases not matched to a gene: 5. Germline assignment: CDR1 MNHEY and CDR2 SMNVEV (reference sequence). The CDR3 length is 14 residues. CDR3: CASSSGGPYNEQFF. CDR3 coding DNA: TGTGCCAGCTCTAGCGGGGGCCCTTACAATGAGCAGTTCTTC.

The chain has TRBV6-5 and TRBJ1-4; D is possibly TRBD1 (5 bases). The CDR3 spans 13 residues. Germline CDR1 MNHEY, CDR2 SVGAGI. V was clipped by 2 bases and J by 5 bases, with 6 bases between them. The CDR3 DNA reads as TGTGCCAGCAGTTACAACAGGAATGAAAAACTGTTTTTT. Its translation: CASSYNRNEKLFF.

The chain joins TRBV5-1 to TRBJ2-7; 15 bases are a match to TRBD2. In germline, CDR1 is SGHRS, CDR2 YFSETQ. CDR3 length equals 15 residues. V was clipped by 3 bases and J by 7 bases; unmatched bases: 5. The CDR3 DNA sequence: TGCGCCAGCAGCTGGGGACTAGCGGGAGGAGGGGAGCAGTACTTC. Encoded protein: CASSWGLAGGGEQYF.

This clone occurred a few times. The chain carries TRBV11-1 and TRBJ2-1, with D perhaps matching TRBD2 (7 bases). CDR1 is SGHAT, CDR2 FQDESV, per germline (reference sequence). This CDR3 has 15 residues. V shed 5 bases and J shed 2 bases, with 13 bases lying between them. CDR3 bases: TGTGCCAGCAGCCCTGAGGGGGGGGCCTACAATGAGCAGTTCTTC. Protein: CASSPEGGAYNEQFF.

The chain uses TRBV29-1 and TRBJ1-2; TRBD1 aligns across 9 bases. The germline CDR1 and CDR2 sequences are SQVTM and ANQGSEA. The CDR3 extends over 21 amino acids. Trimming cost V 4 bases and J 2 bases; bases outside gene matches: 26. The CDR3 protein is CSVGGRQDRGLSKPSNYGYTF. CDR3 nucleotides: TGCAGCGTTGGCGGGAGGCAGGACAGGGGTCTGAGCAAGCCCTCCAACTATGGCTACACCTTC.

J is TRBJ2-1 and V is TRBV6-6; TRBD2 matches 14 bases. The ends lost 6 bases at V and 10 bases at J; junction bases unmatched: 11. Germline lookup yields CDR1 MNHNY and CDR2 SVGAGI (reference sequence). The CDR3 totals 16 residues. The CDR3 nucleotides are TGTGCCAGCAGCCATGGACTAGCGGGGGGTCCGGGGGAGCAGTTCTTC. Protein: CASSHGLAGGPGEQFF.